This TCR beta chain was profiled in a study of PD-L1 blockade in urothelial cancer. Across the whole study: About 90% of the 29 patients were males with bladder-origin urothelial cancer. Study patients had been treated with 0 to 3 previous chemotherapy regimens. Counts from blood samples showed a median of roughly 150,000 T cells.

V was clipped by 4 bases and J by 5 bases, with 9 bases between them. The CDR3 spans 12 residues. Germline CDR1 is SGHRS and CDR2 is YFSETQ. Clones were read by immunoSEQ multiplex PCR, and TCRdb kept only the in-frame ones, dropping some. The sample lists more than 45,000 clones; approximately 88% were seen once. The chain links TRBV5-1 to TRBJ2-5; possible D gene TRBD2, 5 bases. The input for sequencing was PBMCs, taken around atezolizumab (anti-PD-L1) treatment. This clonotype was sampled from a man older than 75 with urothelial cancer. In DNA, the CDR3 is TGCGCCAGCAGCGGGAGTTTTGAGACCCAGTACTTC. This sequence encodes CASSGSFETQYF.